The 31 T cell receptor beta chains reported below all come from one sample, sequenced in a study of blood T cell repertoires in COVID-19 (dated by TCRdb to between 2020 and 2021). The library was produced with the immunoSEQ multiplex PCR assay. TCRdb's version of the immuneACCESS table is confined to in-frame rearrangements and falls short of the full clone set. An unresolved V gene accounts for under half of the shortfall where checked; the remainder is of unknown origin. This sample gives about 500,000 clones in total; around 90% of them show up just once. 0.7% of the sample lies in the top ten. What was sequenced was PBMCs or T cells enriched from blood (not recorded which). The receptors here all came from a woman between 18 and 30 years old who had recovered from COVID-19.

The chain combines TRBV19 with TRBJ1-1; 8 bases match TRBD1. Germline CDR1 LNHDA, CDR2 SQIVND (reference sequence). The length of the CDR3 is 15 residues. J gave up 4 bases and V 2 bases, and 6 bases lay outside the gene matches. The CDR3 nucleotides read TGTGCCAGTAGTATAAGAGTCAGGGGGCTCACTGAAGCTTTCTTT. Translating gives CASSIRVRGLTEAFF.

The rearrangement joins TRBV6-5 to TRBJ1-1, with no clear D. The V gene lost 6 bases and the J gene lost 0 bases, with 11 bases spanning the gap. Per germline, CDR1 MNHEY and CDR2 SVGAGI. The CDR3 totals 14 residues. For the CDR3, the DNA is TGTGCCAGCAGGCCCCGGGGAATGAACACTGAAGCTTTCTTT. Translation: CASRPRGMNTEAFF.

For the CDR3, the DNA is TGTGCCAGCAGTTCTCAGAGACTAGAAAAACTGTTTTTT. Its translation: CASSSQRLEKLFF. V is TRBV6-5 and J is TRBJ1-4; D ambiguous. The germline V gene encodes CDR1 MNHEY and CDR2 SVGAGI. The V gene lost 4 bases and the J gene lost 8 bases, with 11 bases spanning the gap. The CDR3 is made up of 13 amino acids.

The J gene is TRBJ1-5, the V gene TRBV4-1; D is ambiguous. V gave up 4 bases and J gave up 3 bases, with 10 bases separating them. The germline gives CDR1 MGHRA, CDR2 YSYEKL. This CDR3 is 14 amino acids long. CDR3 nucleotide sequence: TGCGCCAGCAGCCCACTGCTTATCAATCAGCCCCAGCATTTT. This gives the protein CASSPLLINQPQHF.

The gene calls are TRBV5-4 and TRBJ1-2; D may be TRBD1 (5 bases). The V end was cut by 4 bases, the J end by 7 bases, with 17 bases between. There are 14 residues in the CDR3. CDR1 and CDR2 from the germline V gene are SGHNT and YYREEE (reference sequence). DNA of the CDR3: TGTGCCAGCAGCACCCGGGAGGGGTATGGTGGCTACACCTTC. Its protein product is CASSTREGYGGYTF.

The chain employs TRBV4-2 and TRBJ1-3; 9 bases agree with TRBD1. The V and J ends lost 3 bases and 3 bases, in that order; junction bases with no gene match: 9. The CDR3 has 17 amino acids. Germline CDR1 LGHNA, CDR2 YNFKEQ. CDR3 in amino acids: CASSQDPTGGGGNTIYF. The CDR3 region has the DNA TGTGCCAGCAGCCAGGATCCCACAGGGGGCGGTGGAAACACCATATATTTT.

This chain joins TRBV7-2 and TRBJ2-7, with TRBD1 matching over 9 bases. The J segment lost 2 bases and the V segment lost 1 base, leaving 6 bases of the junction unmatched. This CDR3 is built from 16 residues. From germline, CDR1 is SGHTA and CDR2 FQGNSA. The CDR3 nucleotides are TGTGCCAGCAGCTTAGGCCTCGGGACAGGGACCTACGAGCAGTACTTC. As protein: CASSLGLGTGTYEQYF. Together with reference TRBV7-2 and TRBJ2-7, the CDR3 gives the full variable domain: GAGVSQSPSNKVTEKGKDVELRCDPISGHTALYWYRQSLGQGLEFLIYFQGNSAPDKSGLPSDRFSAERTGGSVSTLTIQRTQQEDSAVYLCASSLGLGTGTYEQYFGPGTRLTVT.

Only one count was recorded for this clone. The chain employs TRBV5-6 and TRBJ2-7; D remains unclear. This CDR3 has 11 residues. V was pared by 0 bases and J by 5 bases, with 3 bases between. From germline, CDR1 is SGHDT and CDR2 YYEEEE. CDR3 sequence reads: CASSLADEQYF. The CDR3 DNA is TGTGCCAGCAGCTTGGCCGACGAGCAGTACTTC.

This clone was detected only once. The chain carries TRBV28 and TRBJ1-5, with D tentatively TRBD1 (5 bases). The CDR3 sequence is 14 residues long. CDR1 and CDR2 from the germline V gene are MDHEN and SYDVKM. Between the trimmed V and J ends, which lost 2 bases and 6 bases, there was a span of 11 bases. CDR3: CASSLRQGGQPQHF. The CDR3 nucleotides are TGTGCCAGCAGTTTACGGCAGGGCGGTCAGCCCCAGCATTTT.

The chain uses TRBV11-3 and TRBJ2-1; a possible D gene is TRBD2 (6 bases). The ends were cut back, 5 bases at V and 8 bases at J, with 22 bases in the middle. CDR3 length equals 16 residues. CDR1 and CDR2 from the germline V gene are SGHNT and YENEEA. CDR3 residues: CASSPGGTPNTDEQFF. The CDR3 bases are TGTGCCAGCAGCCCTGGGGGGACCCCCAATACAGATGAGCAGTTCTTC.

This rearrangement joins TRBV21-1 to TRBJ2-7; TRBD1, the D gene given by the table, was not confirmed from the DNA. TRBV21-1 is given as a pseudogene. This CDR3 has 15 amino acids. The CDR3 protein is CARPPQDRGFYEQYF. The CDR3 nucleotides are TGTGCCAGGCCTCCCCAAGACAGGGGGTTTTACGAGCAGTACTTC.

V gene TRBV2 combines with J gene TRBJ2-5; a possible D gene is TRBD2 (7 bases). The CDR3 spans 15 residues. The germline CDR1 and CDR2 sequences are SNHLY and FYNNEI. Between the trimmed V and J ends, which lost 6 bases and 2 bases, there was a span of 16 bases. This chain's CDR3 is CASRRGGAIQETQYF. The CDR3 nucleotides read TGTGCCAGCAGACGAGGGGGGGCTATTCAAGAGACCCAGTACTTC.

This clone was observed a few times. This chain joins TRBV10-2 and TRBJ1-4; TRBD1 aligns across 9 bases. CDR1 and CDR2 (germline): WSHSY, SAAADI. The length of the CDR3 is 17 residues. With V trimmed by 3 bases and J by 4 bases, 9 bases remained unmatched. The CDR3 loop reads CASSDSGQGTFNEKLFF. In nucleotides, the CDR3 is TGCGCCAGCAGTGATAGCGGACAGGGGACCTTTAATGAAAAACTGTTTTTT.

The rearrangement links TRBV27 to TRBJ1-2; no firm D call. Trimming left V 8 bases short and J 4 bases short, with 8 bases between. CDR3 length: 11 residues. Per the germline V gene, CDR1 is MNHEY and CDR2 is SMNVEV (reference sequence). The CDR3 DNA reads TGTGCCAGCGGCCGAATCTATGGCTACACCTTC. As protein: CASGRIYGYTF.

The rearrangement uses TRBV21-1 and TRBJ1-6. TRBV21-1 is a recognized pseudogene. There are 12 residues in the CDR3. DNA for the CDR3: TGTGCCAGCAGCCGTGTATGTGAGCCCCTCCACTTT. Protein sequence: CASSRVCEPLHF.

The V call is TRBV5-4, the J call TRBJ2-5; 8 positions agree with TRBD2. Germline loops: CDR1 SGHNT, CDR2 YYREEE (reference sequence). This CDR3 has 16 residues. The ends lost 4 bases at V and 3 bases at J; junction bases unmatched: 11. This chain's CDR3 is CASSISTSAGKETQYF. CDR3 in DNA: TGTGCCAGCAGCATATCGACTAGCGCCGGGAAAGAGACCCAGTACTTC. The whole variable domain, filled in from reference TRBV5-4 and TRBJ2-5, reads ETGVTQSPTHLIKTRGQQVTLRCSSQSGHNTVSWYQQALGQGPQFIFQYYREEENGRGNFPPRFSGLQFPNYSSELNVNALELDDSALYLCASSISTSAGKETQYFGPGTRLLVL.

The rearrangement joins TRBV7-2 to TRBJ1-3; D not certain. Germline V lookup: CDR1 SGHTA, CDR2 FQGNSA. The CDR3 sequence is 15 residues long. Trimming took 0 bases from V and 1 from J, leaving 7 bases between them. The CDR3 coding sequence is TGTGCCAGCAGCTTAGCGCCTGCGTCTGGAAACACCATATATTTT. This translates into CASSLAPASGNTIYF.

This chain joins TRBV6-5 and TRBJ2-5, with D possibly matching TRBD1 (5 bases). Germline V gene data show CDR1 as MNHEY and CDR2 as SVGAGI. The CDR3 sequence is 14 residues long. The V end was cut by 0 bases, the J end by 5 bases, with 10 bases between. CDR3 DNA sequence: TGTGCCAGCAGTTACTCGATTGCAGGGGAGACCCAGTACTTC. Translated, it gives CASSYSIAGETQYF.

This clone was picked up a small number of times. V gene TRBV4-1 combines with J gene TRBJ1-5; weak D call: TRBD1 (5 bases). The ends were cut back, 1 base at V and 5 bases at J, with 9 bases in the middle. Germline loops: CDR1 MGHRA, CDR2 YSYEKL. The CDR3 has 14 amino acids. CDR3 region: CASSQVRGYQPQHF. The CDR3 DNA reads TGCGCCAGCAGCCAAGTCCGGGGGTATCAGCCCCAGCATTTT.

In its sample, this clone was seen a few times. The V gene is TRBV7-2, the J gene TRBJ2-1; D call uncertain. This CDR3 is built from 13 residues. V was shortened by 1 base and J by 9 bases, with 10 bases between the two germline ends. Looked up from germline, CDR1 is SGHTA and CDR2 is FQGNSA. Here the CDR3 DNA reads TGTGCCAGCAGCTTAGTAAAGATAGCTGAGCAGTTCTTC. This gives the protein CASSLVKIAEQFF.

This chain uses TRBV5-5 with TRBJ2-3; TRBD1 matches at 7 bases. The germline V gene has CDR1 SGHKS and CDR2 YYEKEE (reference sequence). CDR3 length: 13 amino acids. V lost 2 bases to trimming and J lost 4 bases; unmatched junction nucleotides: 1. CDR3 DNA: TGTGCCAGCAGCTTCGACAGGGCAGATACGCAGTATTTT. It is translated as CASSFDRADTQYF.

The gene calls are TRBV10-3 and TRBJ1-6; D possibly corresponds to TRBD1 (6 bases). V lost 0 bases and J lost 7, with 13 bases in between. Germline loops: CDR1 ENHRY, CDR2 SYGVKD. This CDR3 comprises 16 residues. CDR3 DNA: TGTGCCATCAGTGAGTCGGGGGGGGCCCTAAATTCACCCCTCCACTTT. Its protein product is CAISESGGALNSPLHF.

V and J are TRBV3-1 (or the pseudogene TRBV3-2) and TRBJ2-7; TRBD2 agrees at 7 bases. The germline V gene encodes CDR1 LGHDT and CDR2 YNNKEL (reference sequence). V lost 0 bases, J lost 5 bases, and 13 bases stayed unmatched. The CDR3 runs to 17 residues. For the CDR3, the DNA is TGTGCCAGCAGCCAAGAATTGGTCGGGGAGGGTCTGCACGAGCAGTACTTC. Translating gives CASSQELVGEGLHEQYF.

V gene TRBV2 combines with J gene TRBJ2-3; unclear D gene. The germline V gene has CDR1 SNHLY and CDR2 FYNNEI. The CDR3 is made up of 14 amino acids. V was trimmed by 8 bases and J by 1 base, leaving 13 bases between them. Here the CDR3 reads CASQVSRRTDTQYF. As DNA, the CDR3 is TGTGCCAGCCAAGTGAGTCGTCGCACAGATACGCAGTATTTT.

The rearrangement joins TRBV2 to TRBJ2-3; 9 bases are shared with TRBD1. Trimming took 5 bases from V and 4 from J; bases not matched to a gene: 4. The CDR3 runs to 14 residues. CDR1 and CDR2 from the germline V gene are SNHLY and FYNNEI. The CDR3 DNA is TGTGCCAGCAGTCCGACAGGGGGGCCAGATACGCAGTATTTT. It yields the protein CASSPTGGPDTQYF. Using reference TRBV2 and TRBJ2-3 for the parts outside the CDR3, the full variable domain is EPEVTQTPSHQVTQMGQEVILRCVPISNHLYFYWYRQILGQKVEFLVSFYNNEISEKSEIFDDQFSVERPDGSNFTLKIRSTKLEDSAMYFCASSPTGGPDTQYFGPGTRLTVL.

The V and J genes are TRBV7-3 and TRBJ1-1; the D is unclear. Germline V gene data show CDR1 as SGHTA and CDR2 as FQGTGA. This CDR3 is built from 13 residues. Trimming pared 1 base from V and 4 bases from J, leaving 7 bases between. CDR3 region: CASSLRASTEAFF. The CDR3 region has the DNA TGTGCCAGCAGCTTAAGGGCATCCACTGAAGCTTTCTTT.

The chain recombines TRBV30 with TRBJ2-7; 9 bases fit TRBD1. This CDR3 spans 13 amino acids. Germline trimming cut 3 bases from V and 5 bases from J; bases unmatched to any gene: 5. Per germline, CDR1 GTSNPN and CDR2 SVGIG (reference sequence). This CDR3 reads CAWRGQGTDEQYF. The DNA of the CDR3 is TGTGCCTGGAGGGGACAGGGTACAGACGAGCAGTACTTC.

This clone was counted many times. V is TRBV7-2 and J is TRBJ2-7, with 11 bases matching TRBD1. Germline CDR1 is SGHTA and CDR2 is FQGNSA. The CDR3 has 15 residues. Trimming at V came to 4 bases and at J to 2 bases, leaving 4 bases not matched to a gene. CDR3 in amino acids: CASSSWTGGTYEQYF. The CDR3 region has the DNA TGTGCCAGCAGCTCGTGGACAGGGGGCACCTACGAGCAGTACTTC. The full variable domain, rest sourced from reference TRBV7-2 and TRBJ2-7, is GAGVSQSPSNKVTEKGKDVELRCDPISGHTALYWYRQSLGQGLEFLIYFQGNSAPDKSGLPSDRFSAERTGGSVSTLTIQRTQQEDSAVYLCASSSWTGGTYEQYFGPGTRLTVT.

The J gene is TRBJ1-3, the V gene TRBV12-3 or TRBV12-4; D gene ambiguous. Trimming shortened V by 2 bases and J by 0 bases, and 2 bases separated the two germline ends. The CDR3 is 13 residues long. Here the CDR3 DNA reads TGTGCCAGCAGTTTACGCTCTGGAAACACCATATATTTT. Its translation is CASSLRSGNTIYF.

The CDR3 region is CATGNSGPTGELFF. The CDR3 nucleotides read TGCGCCACCGGAAATTCAGGGCCTACCGGGGAGCTGTTTTTT. The chain joins TRBV5-1 to TRBJ2-2; the D gene is possibly TRBD1 (5 bases). Germline V gene data show CDR1 as SGHRS and CDR2 as YFSETQ. Trimming stripped 9 bases from V and 5 bases from J, with 17 bases between. This CDR3 has 14 amino acids.

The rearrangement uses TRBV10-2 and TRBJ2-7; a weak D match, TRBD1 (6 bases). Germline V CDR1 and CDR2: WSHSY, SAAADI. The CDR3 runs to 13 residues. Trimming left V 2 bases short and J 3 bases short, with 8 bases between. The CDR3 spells CASSERDNYEQYF. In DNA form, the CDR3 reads TGCGCCAGCAGTGAGCGGGACAACTACGAGCAGTACTTC.